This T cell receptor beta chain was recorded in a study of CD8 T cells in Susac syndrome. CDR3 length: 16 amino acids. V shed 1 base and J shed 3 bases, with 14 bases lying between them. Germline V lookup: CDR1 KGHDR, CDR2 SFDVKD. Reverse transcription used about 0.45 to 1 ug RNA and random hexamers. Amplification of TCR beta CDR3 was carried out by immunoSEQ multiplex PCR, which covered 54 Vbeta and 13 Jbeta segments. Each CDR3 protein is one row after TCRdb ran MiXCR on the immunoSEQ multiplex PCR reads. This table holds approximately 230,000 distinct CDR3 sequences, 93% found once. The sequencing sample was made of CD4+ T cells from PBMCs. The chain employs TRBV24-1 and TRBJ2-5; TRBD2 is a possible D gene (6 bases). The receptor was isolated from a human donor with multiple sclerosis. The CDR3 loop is CATSDFGKEGKETQYF. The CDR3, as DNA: TGTGCCACCAGTGATTTCGGAAAGGAGGGGAAAGAGACCCAGTACTTC.